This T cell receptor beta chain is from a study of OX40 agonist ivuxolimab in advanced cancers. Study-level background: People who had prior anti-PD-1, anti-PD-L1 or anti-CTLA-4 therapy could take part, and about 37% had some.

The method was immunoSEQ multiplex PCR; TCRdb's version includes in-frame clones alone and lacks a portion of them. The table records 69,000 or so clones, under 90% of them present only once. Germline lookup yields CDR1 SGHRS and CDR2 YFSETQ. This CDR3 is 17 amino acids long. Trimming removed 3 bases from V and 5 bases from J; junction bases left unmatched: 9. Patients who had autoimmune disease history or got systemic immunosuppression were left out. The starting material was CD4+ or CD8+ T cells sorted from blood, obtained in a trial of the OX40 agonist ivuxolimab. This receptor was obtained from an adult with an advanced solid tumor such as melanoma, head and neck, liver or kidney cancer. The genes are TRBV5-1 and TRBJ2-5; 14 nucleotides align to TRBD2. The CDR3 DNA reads TGCGCCAGCAGCTCCGGGACTAGCGGGAGTCTTTGGGAGACCCAGTACTTC. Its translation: CASSSGTSGSLWETQYF.